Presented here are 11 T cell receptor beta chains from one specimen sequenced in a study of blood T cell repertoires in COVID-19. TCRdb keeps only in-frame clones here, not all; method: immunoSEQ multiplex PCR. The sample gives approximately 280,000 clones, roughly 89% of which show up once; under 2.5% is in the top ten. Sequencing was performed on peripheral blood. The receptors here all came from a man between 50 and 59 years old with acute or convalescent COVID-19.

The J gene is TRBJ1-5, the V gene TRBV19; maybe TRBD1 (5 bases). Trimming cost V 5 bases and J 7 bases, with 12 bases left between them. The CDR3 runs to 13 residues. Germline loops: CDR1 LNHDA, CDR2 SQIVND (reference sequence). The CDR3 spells CASSPQGRQPQHF. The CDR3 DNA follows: TGTGCCAGTAGTCCCCAGGGCCGGCAGCCCCAGCATTTT. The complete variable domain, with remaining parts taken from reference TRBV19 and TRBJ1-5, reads DGGITQSPKYLFRKEGQNVTLSCEQNLNHDAMYWYRQDPGQGLRLIYYSQIVNDFQKGDIAEGYSVSREKKESFPLTVTSAQKNPTAFYLCASSPQGRQPQHFGDGTRLSIL.

For the CDR3, the DNA is TGTGCCAGCAGCTCATCCGGTCGGGGGGCAGATACGCAGTATTTT. Translating gives CASSSSGRGADTQYF. The V and J genes are TRBV5-4 and TRBJ2-3; 7 nucleotides align to TRBD2. V gave up 3 bases and J gave up 4 bases; unmatched junction bases: 8. This CDR3 is built from 15 residues. The V gene's germline CDR1 is SGHNT and CDR2 YYREEE (reference sequence).

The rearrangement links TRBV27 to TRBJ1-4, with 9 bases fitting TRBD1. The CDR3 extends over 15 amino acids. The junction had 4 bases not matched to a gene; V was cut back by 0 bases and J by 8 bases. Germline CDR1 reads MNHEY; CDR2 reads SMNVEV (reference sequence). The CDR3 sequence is CASSLSLGQGEKLFF. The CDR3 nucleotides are TGTGCCAGCAGTTTATCGTTAGGACAGGGGGAAAAACTGTTTTTT. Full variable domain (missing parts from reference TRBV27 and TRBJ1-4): EAQVTQNPRYLITVTGKKLTVTCSQNMNHEYMSWYRQDPGLGLRQIYYSMNVEVTDKGDVPEGYKVSRKEKRNFPLILESPSPNQTSLYFCASSLSLGQGEKLFFGSGTQLSVL.

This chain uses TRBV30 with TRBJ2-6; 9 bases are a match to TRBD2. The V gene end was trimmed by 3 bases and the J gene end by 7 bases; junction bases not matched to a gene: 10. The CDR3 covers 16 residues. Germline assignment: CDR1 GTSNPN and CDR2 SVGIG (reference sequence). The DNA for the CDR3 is TGTGCCTGGAGCCACTGGCGGGGGGGTCGTGCCAACGTCCTGACTTTC. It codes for CAWSHWRGGRANVLTF.

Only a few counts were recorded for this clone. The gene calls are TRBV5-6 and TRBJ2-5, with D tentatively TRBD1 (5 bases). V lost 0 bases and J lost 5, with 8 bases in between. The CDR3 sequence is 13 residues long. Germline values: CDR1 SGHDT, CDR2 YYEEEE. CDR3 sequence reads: CASSLEAGETQYF. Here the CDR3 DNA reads TGTGCCAGCAGCTTGGAGGCAGGGGAGACCCAGTACTTC.

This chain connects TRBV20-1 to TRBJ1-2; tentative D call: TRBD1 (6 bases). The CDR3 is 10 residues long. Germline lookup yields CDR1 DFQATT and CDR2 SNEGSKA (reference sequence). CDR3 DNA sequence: TGCTGCGGACAGAGCTATGGCTACACCTTC. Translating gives CCGQSYGYTF.

DNA for the CDR3: TGTGCCAGCAGCTTAGAGGGCCGAGATACGCAGTATTTT. Residues: CASSLEGRDTQYF. The rearrangement links TRBV7-3 to TRBJ2-3; perhaps TRBD2 as D (5 bases). Per the germline V gene, CDR1 is SGHTA and CDR2 is FQGTGA. This CDR3 is built from 13 residues. Trimming removed 2 bases from V and 5 bases from J, with 8 bases in between.

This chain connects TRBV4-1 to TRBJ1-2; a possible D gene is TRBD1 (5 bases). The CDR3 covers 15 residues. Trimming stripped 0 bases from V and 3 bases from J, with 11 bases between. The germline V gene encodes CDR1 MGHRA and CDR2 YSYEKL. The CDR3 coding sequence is TGCGCCAGCAGCCAAGATCTCCCAGGGCACTATGGCTACACCTTC. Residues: CASSQDLPGHYGYTF.

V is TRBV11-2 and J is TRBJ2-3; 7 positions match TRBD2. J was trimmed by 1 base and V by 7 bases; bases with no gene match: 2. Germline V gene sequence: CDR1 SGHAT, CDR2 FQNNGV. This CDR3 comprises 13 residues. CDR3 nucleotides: TGTGCCAGCAAACGGGGGGGCACAGATACGCAGTATTTT. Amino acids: CASKRGGTDTQYF.

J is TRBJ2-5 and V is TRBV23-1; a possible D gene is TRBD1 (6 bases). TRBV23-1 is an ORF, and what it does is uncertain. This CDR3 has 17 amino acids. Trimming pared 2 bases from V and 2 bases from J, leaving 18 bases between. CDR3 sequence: CASSQTLERTEQETQYF. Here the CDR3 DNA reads TGCGCCAGCAGTCAAACCCTCGAACGGACAGAACAAGAGACCCAGTACTTC.

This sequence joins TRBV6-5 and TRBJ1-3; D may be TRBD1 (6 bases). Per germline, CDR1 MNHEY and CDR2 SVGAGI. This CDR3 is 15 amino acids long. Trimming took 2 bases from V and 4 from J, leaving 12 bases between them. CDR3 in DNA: TGTGCCAGCAGTTACGGGGGCCTAATGGGAAACACCATATATTTT. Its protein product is CASSYGGLMGNTIYF.